This T cell receptor beta chain was documented in a study of OX40 agonist ivuxolimab in advanced cancers. About this clone: Other DNA sequences in the sample encode the same CDR3.

The CDR3 length is 14 residues. Between the trimmed V and J ends, which lost 2 bases and 2 bases, there was a span of 9 bases. Germline CDR1 reads MNHNS; CDR2 reads SASEGT. Libraries were prepared by immunoSEQ multiplex PCR; TCRdb keeps only in-frame clonotypes and omits some of them. This sample has about 65,000 clones, with roughly nine tenths found just once. The receptor's source is an adult with an advanced solid tumor such as melanoma, head and neck, liver or kidney cancer. This chain links TRBV6-1 with TRBJ2-5; no definite D call. The sample here was CD4+ or CD8+ T cells sorted from blood, taken in a trial of the OX40 agonist ivuxolimab. CDR3 bases: TGTGCCAGCAGTGAAAGTGGGCGGCAAGAGACCCAGTACTTC. It is translated as CASSESGRQETQYF.